This T cell receptor beta chain was sequenced for a study of blood T cell repertoires in COVID-19. Study overall: The United States, Italy and Spain were the sources of the acute and convalescent COVID-19 samples. PBMCs, B-cell-depleted T cells, or T cells provided the cDNA or gDNA that made up the material.

CDR3 size: 13 residues. Germline lookup yields CDR1 KGHSH and CDR2 LQKENI. V was clipped by 8 bases and J by 5 bases; unmatched bases: 6. As processed by the authors: It was from reference gene primer amplification that nucleated cell counts were estimated. Sequencing used immunoSEQ multiplex PCR; TCRdb keeps in-frame clones, though not all of them. V and J calls and clone size are those listed in that table; D and trimming were worked out from the DNA. Of some 140,000 clones in the sample, 83% were seen once. The sample comprised peripheral blood. The receptor was derived from a woman aged 60-75 years with COVID-19, enrolled during active disease. The rearrangement uses TRBV18 and TRBJ2-1; 7 bases agree with TRBD2. The CDR3 is CASLPGLNNEQFF. The CDR3, as DNA: TGTGCCAGCCTACCGGGACTAAACAATGAGCAGTTCTTC.